Below are 11 T cell receptor beta chains sequenced from a single sample in a study of T-cell memory formation after mild COVID-19. TCRdb re-called the 5' RACE reads through MiXCR, storing one row per CDR3 protein. The data show about 450,000 distinct CDR3 sequences, 23% seen once. Sequencing was done on a sample of PBMCs or a T cell subset sorted from them (not recorded which). These receptors all stem from an adult woman who had mild COVID-19 (a few samples of this study predate the infection). Cell type and time point are not known.

The chain combines TRBV4-2 with TRBJ2-1; D perhaps matches TRBD2 (6 bases). V dropped 0 bases and J dropped 12 bases, with 15 bases sitting between them. This CDR3 contains 14 residues. Germline CDR1 reads LGHNA; CDR2 reads YNFKEQ. As DNA, the CDR3 is TGTGCCAGCAGCCAAGACGGTGGGGGAGCGGGGCAGTTCTTC. It specifies CASSQDGGGAGQFF.

This clonotype has just a few counts. The V gene is TRBV6-5, the J gene TRBJ2-5, with 14 bases aligning to TRBD2. Trimming cost V 6 bases and J 5 bases; bases outside gene matches: 8. Germline V gives CDR1 MNHEY, CDR2 SVGAGI. CDR3 size: 16 residues. The DNA for the CDR3 is TGTGCCAGCAGGTTGACTAGCGGGGGGGCGACGGAGACCCAGTACTTC. It is translated as CASRLTSGGATETQYF.

The V and J genes are TRBV24-1 and TRBJ2-3; D is tentatively TRBD1 or TRBD2 (5 bases each). Trimming took 3 bases from V and 7 from J, leaving 10 bases between them. The CDR3 is 13 residues long. CDR1 and CDR2 (germline): KGHDR, SFDVKD. The CDR3 bases are TGTGCCACCAGTGATGGGGACGGGAATACGCAGTATTTT. Protein: CATSDGDGNTQYF.

CDR3 amino acids: CASSPRGTGRSETQYF. CDR3 nucleotide sequence: TGTGCCAGTAGCCCCCGAGGGACAGGGCGGTCGGAGACCCAGTACTTC. The chain links TRBV19 to TRBJ2-5; 9 bases are a match to TRBD1. This CDR3 spans 16 amino acids. The V and J ends lost 6 bases and 5 bases, in that order; junction bases with no gene match: 13. Germline V gives CDR1 LNHDA, CDR2 SQIVND (reference sequence).

This chain joins TRBV30 and TRBJ2-5; 7 bases are shared with TRBD2. J was trimmed by 5 bases and V by 0 bases; bases with no gene match: 3. CDR3 length: 13 amino acids. From germline, CDR1 is GTSNPN and CDR2 SVGIG (reference sequence). CDR3 sequence reads: CAWSVGGSETQYF. The DNA of the CDR3 is TGTGCCTGGAGTGTGGGCGGGAGTGAGACCCAGTACTTC.

The gene calls are TRBV5-1 and TRBJ1-6, with 9 bases lining up with TRBD1. The CDR3 runs to 16 residues. CDR1 and CDR2 (germline): SGHRS, YFSETQ. V shed 4 bases, J shed 4 bases, and the junction held 6 bases outside the gene matches. CDR3 amino acids: CASSVSGQGYNSPLHF. As DNA, the CDR3 is TGCGCCAGCAGCGTATCGGGACAGGGATATAATTCACCCCTCCACTTT.

This clonotype was picked up a small number of times. The J gene is TRBJ2-5, the V gene TRBV5-1, with 7 bases aligning to TRBD1. The CDR3 runs 15 residues. Germline V gene lookup returns CDR1 SGHRS and CDR2 YFSETQ. V dropped 3 bases and J dropped 4; count of bases not matched to a gene: 9. The chain's CDR3 is CASSWDSVDLETQYF. The CDR3 bases are TGCGCCAGCAGCTGGGACAGCGTAGACTTAGAGACCCAGTACTTC.

This clonotype was observed a handful of times. The rearrangement uses TRBV5-1 and TRBJ2-7, with 7 positions matching TRBD1. Trimming took 0 bases from V and 9 from J; bases not matched to a gene: 9. This CDR3 region has 14 residues. CDR1 SGHRS and CDR2 YFSETQ come from the germline V gene. CDR3 sequence (DNA): TGCGCCAGCAGCTTGGACAGGGGAAAGTCACGGCAGTACTTC. Amino acid sequence: CASSLDRGKSRQYF.

V gene TRBV20-1 combines with J gene TRBJ1-2, with 11 bases fitting TRBD1. Per germline, CDR1 DFQATT and CDR2 SNEGSKA (reference sequence). J lost 8 bases, V lost 3 bases, and 11 bases had no gene match. This CDR3 region has 15 residues. The CDR3 spells CSARSLDRGRIGYTF. The CDR3 nucleotides are TGCAGTGCTAGGTCCCTGGACAGGGGGCGCATAGGCTACACCTTC.

DNA for the CDR3: TGCGCCAGCAGCCAAGAGGGTCTCTCCTACAATGAGCAGTTCTTC. This sequence encodes CASSQEGLSYNEQFF. The rearrangement uses TRBV4-3 and TRBJ2-1; no clear D. The CDR3 is 15 residues long. Trimming stripped 0 bases from V and 0 bases from J, with 6 bases between. Germline CDR1 is LGHNA and CDR2 is YSLEER.

This clonotype has more than one count but fewer than ten. This chain uses TRBV4-3 with TRBJ2-2; tentative D call: TRBD2 (6 bases). CDR3 length: 14 residues. Germline values: CDR1 LGHNA, CDR2 YSLEER. The V end lost 0 bases, the J end lost 13 bases, and 15 bases lay between the germline ends. CDR3 in amino acids: CASSQDVQTRGLFF. The CDR3 DNA is TGCGCCAGCAGCCAAGATGTGCAGACTAGAGGGCTGTTTTTT.